This T cell receptor beta chain was observed in a study of CD8+ T cells in alopecia areata. Looking at the study overall: Treated patients received oral tofacitinib, 5 to 10 mg twice daily. The tofacitinib course ran for 6 to 18 months and was followed by 6 months off drug. General study results and limits: Greater clonality was observed in lesional scalp samples, especially alopecia totalis/universalis, versus normal scalp.

Reverse transcribed after extraction, RNA yielded cDNA as the sequencing template. Assay: immunoSEQ multiplex PCR; the TCRdb copy retains only in-frame clones and omits some. The table lists about 180,000 clones, almost 65% of them singletons, with 1.7% in the top ten. This CDR3 is 13 amino acids long. V lost 2 bases and J 1 base, leaving 5 bases between the germline ends. The germline gives CDR1 MNHNY, CDR2 SVGAGI (reference sequence). This clone was recorded once. The antigen remains undetermined. The sequence came from a human donor with alopecia areata. The chain links TRBV6-6 to TRBJ1-1; D remains ambiguous. Material: CD4+ T cells sorted from blood, obtained at week 0. Here the CDR3 reads CASSYVPNTEAFF. Written as DNA, the CDR3 is TGTGCCAGCAGTTACGTGCCGAACACTGAAGCTTTCTTT.